The subject of this entry is one T cell receptor (beta chain). The germline CDR1 and CDR2 sequences are SGHRS and YFSETQ. CDR3 size: 15 residues. J gave up 4 bases and V 5 bases, and 8 bases lay outside the gene matches. The data belong to a study of technical replicates of blood from several donors. Generated by immunoSEQ multiplex PCR, the TCRdb table keeps only in-frame clones and is missing some. The repertoire holds roughly 71,000 clones, with around 96% as singletons. The chain carries TRBV5-1 and TRBJ1-2, with TRBD1 identical over 10 bases. Sample: T cells isolated from PBMCs. This TCR came from a human donor in good health. In DNA, the CDR3 is TGCGCCAGCAGGGCCGGGACAGGGGACTCCTATGGCTACACCTTC. It is translated as CASRAGTGDSYGYTF.